This TCR beta chain was identified during a study of blood T cell repertoires in COVID-19. Looking at the study overall: Sample material is recorded as cDNA or gDNA derived from T cells, B-cell-depleted T cells, or PBMCs.

Germline CDR1 SGHNT, CDR2 YYREEE (reference sequence). This CDR3 contains 17 residues. V trimming: 3 bases; J trimming: 6 bases; junction bases outside the gene matches: 14. In the authors' workflow: Amplified reference gene primers provided the basis for estimating nucleated cell counts. Profiled with immunoSEQ multiplex PCR; TCRdb holds only in-frame clones, not every one. V and J calls and clone size follow that table, whereas D and trimming were derived from the DNA. The top ten clones hold about 6% of a sample with about 200,000 clones, about 82% of them seen once. V gene TRBV5-4 combines with J gene TRBJ2-7, with 11 bases fitting TRBD2. Input material: PBMCs or T cells enriched from blood (not recorded which). The source of this sequence is a man aged 35 to 55 with acute COVID-19. CDR3 coding DNA: TGTGCCAGCAGCTCGGGACTAGCGGCTTTGAGAAGAGTCGAGCAGTACTTC. Amino acids: CASSSGLAALRRVEQYF.